These 18 T cell receptor beta chains originate from one sample sequenced in a study of identical twins' blood T cells. TCRdb fed the 5' RACE reads into MiXCR, producing one record per CDR3 protein. The table has 350,000 to 400,000 distinct CDR3 sequences, 28% seen once. The material sequenced was PBMCs. The receptors were sampled from a woman aged 18-49 years in good health.

This clonotype turned up a few times. J is TRBJ2-4 and V is TRBV2; D possibly matches TRBD1 or TRBD2 (5 bases each). The CDR3 has 14 amino acids. Trimming removed 7 bases at V and 4 bases at J, with 14 bases between. Germline assignment: CDR1 SNHLY and CDR2 FYNNEI. In DNA form, the CDR3 reads TGTGCCAGCATGAGGACTGGGGCTAAAAACATTCAGTACTTC. This sequence encodes CASMRTGAKNIQYF.

This clonotype was counted between two and nine times. V gene TRBV6-5 combines with J gene TRBJ1-1, with D unclear. This CDR3 has 13 residues. Germline values: CDR1 MNHEY, CDR2 SVGAGI. V was clipped by 0 bases and J by 5 bases, with 7 bases between them. CDR3 protein: CASSYSYGTEAFF. The CDR3 DNA reads TGTGCCAGCAGTTACTCGTATGGGACTGAAGCTTTCTTT.

V is TRBV20-1 and J is TRBJ1-2, with no clear D. CDR1 is DFQATT and CDR2 is SNEGSKA in the germline V gene (reference sequence). CDR3 length: 14 amino acids. V lost 0 bases and J lost 4, with 12 bases in between. CDR3 sequence (DNA): TGCAGTGCTAGAGATGAGGGTCCGACCTATGGCTACACCTTC. Encoded protein: CSARDEGPTYGYTF.

This clonotype showed up many times. The chain has TRBV7-2 and TRBJ1-1; TRBD1 matches at 7 bases. Germline values: CDR1 SGHTA, CDR2 FQGNSA. J gave up 7 bases and V 5 bases, and 4 bases lay outside the gene matches. This CDR3 has 12 amino acids. CDR3 protein: CASSLTGNEAFF. Here the CDR3 DNA reads TGTGCCAGCAGCCTGACAGGGAATGAAGCTTTCTTT.

The J gene is TRBJ1-2, the V gene TRBV20-1; D gene uncertain. Between the trimmed V and J ends, which lost 1 base and 2 bases, there was a span of 8 bases. CDR1 and CDR2 (germline): DFQATT, SNEGSKA (reference sequence). The CDR3 has 13 amino acids. The CDR3 DNA follows: TGCAGTGCTAGAGTCCCCGACAACTATGGCTACACCTTC. This codes for CSARVPDNYGYTF.

The CDR3 is CASSIEPRTEQFF. As DNA, the CDR3 is TGTGCCAGTAGTATTGAGCCTAGGACTGAGCAGTTCTTC. V gene TRBV19 combines with J gene TRBJ2-1; D remains ambiguous. The ends were cut back, 3 bases at V and 9 bases at J, with 12 bases in the middle. CDR3 length: 13 amino acids. Germline values: CDR1 LNHDA, CDR2 SQIVND (reference sequence).

A few counts support this clonotype. V is TRBV27 and J is TRBJ2-3; unclear D gene. V lost 2 bases, J lost 5 bases, and 11 bases lay in between. The CDR3 is 14 residues long. Germline assignment: CDR1 MNHEY and CDR2 SMNVEV (reference sequence). The CDR3 loop reads CASSLTTGQDTQYF. CDR3 DNA sequence: TGTGCCAGCAGTTTAACCACCGGTCAAGATACGCAGTATTTT.

The V call is TRBV6-4, the J call TRBJ1-2; no clear D gene. CDR1 MRHNA and CDR2 SNTAGT come from the germline V gene. V lost 4 bases and J 6 bases, leaving 15 bases between the germline ends. The CDR3 runs to 14 residues. CDR3 in DNA: TGTGCCAGCAGTGGTAGTACCACCTTTAATGGCTACACCTTC. Translated, it gives CASSGSTTFNGYTF.

This clonotype showed up many times. At one end the junction does not follow the germline gene, possibly because of a read error. V gene TRBV2 combines with J gene TRBJ1-5, with D hard to call. From germline, CDR1 is SNHLY and CDR2 FYNNEI. This CDR3 contains 13 residues. The CDR3 loop is CASGEDIYQPQHF. The CDR3 DNA follows: TGTGCCAGCGGTGAAGACATTTATCAGCCCCAGCATTTT.

Ten or more counts support this clonotype. This chain links TRBV20-1 with TRBJ2-3; 9 nucleotides match TRBD2. The CDR3 is 16 amino acids. The germline gives CDR1 DFQATT, CDR2 SNEGSKA (reference sequence). V shed 0 bases and J 0 bases; nucleotides not matched to a gene: 4. Written as DNA, the CDR3 is TGCAGTGCTAGAGATCCTCTAGCGGGAAGCACAGATACGCAGTATTTT. Amino acids: CSARDPLAGSTDTQYF.

This clonotype was counted a few times. The V and J genes are TRBV4-1 and TRBJ2-5, with D uncertain. Germline CDR1 is MGHRA and CDR2 is YSYEKL. Trimming stripped 3 bases from V and 7 bases from J, with 12 bases between. The CDR3 loop spans 13 amino acids. CDR3 bases: TGCGCCAGCAGCCATGGTATTTGGGGGACCCAGTACTTC. Amino acids: CASSHGIWGTQYF.

V and J are TRBV5-4 and TRBJ1-1; 9 nucleotides line up with TRBD1. CDR3 length: 17 amino acids. With V trimmed by 6 bases and J by 0 bases, 12 bases remained unmatched. CDR1 is SGHNT, CDR2 YYREEE, per germline (reference sequence). The CDR3 sequence: CASISLTGGTLNTEAFF. The DNA of the CDR3 is TGTGCCAGCATCTCCCTGACAGGGGGTACCTTGAACACTGAAGCTTTCTTT.

This clonotype was seen ten or more times. The chain is built from TRBV2 and TRBJ1-1; D gene unclear. The CDR3 totals 15 residues. Between the trimmed V and J ends, which lost 4 bases and 7 bases, there was a span of 19 bases. Germline V gives CDR1 SNHLY, CDR2 FYNNEI. The CDR3 protein is CASSVQQTLPSEAFF. The CDR3 nucleotides are TGTGCCAGCAGTGTTCAACAGACTCTCCCTAGTGAAGCTTTCTTT.

The chain has TRBV7-2 and TRBJ1-2; D gene uncertain. The CDR3 covers 14 residues. V shed 2 bases and J shed 8 bases, with 15 bases lying between them. The germline V gene encodes CDR1 SGHTA and CDR2 FQGNSA. The CDR3 coding sequence is TGTGCCAGCAGCTTACAAGGCCTTCTGGGGGGCTACACCTTC. It encodes CASSLQGLLGGYTF.

V is TRBV10-3 and J is TRBJ2-3; TRBD2 agrees at 16 bases. This CDR3 is 16 amino acids long. The germline CDR1 and CDR2 sequences are ENHRY and SYGVKD. V was pared by 6 bases and J by 6 bases, with 6 bases of the junction left unmatched. The CDR3 region is CAISRGLAGGPDTQYF. CDR3 DNA sequence: TGTGCCATCAGCAGGGGACTAGCGGGGGGGCCGGATACGCAGTATTTT.

A remark on this clonotype: Sequence at one end of the junction differs from germline and may be a read error. V and J are TRBV18 and TRBJ1-1; D is unclear. The V gene's germline CDR1 is KGHSH and CDR2 LQKENI. The CDR3 has 16 amino acids. CDR3 sequence: CASSPPSTLANAEAFF. CDR3 sequence (DNA): TGTGCCAGCTCACCACCCTCGACGTTGGCGAACGCTGAAGCTTTCTTT.

In this sample, this clonotype turned up a few times. The chain recombines TRBV20-1 with TRBJ2-3; 12 bases map to TRBD2. This CDR3 region has 16 residues. The J segment lost 7 bases and the V segment lost 0 bases, leaving 8 bases of the junction unmatched. Looked up from germline, CDR1 is DFQATT and CDR2 is SNEGSKA (reference sequence). Here the CDR3 reads CSARDPSSGRGNTQYF. DNA of the CDR3: TGCAGTGCTAGAGATCCTTCTAGCGGGAGGGGAAATACGCAGTATTTT.

This clonotype was seen a few times. The chain recombines TRBV20-1 with TRBJ2-7; D unresolved. The CDR3 has 12 amino acids. Deletions cut 3 bases from V and 0 bases from J, with 6 bases between. Germline CDR1 DFQATT, CDR2 SNEGSKA (reference sequence). CDR3 amino acids: CSASSNSYEQYF. As DNA, the CDR3 is TGCAGTGCTAGTTCGAACTCCTACGAGCAGTACTTC.